Each of the 32 T cell receptor beta chains below was sequenced from the same sample in a study of CD8+ T cells in alopecia areata. Investigators isolated RNA and reverse transcribed it into cDNA to act as the sequencing template. Sequencing was performed with immunoSEQ multiplex PCR; in TCRdb, only in-frame clones are kept and a portion is missing. This table has thousands of clones, around 80% appearing once. Regarding treatment: oral pan-JAK inhibitor, 5-10 mg twice daily. Samples from alopecia areata patients were lesional scalp punch biopsies and peripheral blood. The sequencing here drew on skin, taken at week 24, from a patient treated with tofacitinib. The source is a human donor with alopecia areata.

This clone was counted only a few times. The chain joins TRBV15 to TRBJ2-5, with a weak D call TRBD2 (6 bases). V lost 6 bases and J 1 base, leaving 18 bases between the germline ends. The CDR3 is 16 amino acids. The germline gives CDR1 LNHNV, CDR2 YYDKDF (reference sequence). CDR3 residues: CATSISGGAPQETQYF. Here the CDR3 DNA reads TGTGCCACCAGTATTAGCGGAGGGGCCCCCCAAGAGACCCAGTACTTC.

This chain links TRBV21-1 with TRBJ2-5. TRBV21-1 is given as a pseudogene. The CDR3 loop spans 12 amino acids. CDR3 nucleotides: TGTGCCAGCGGTGTAGGGAAGGAGACCCAGTACTTC. As protein: CASGVGKETQYF.

This clone was detected a few times. V usage is TRBV15 and J usage is TRBJ1-1, with a tentative D call TRBD1 (6 bases). The ends were cut back, 0 bases at V and 0 bases at J, with 8 bases in the middle. Germline V gives CDR1 LNHNV, CDR2 YYDKDF (reference sequence). CDR3 length: 15 amino acids. This chain's CDR3 is CATSRERGLNTEAFF. In DNA, the CDR3 is TGTGCCACCAGCAGAGAGAGGGGGTTGAACACTGAAGCTTTCTTT. Full variable domain (missing parts from reference TRBV15 and TRBJ1-1): DAMVIQNPRYQVTQFGKPVTLSCSQTLNHNVMYWYQQKSSQAPKLLFHYYDKDFNNEADTPDNFQSRRPNTSFCFLDIRSPGLGDTAMYLCATSRERGLNTEAFFGQGTRLTVV.

The chain has TRBV20-1 and TRBJ2-7; D is unclear. The CDR3 sequence is 11 residues long. The V and J ends lost 6 bases and 3 bases respectively, with 9 bases between them. The germline V gene has CDR1 DFQATT and CDR2 SNEGSKA (reference sequence). CDR3 DNA sequence: TGCAGTGCCGGTTCAGGCTACGAGCAGTACTTC. The encoded protein is CSAGSGYEQYF.

The rearrangement links TRBV6-1 to TRBJ2-1; perhaps D is TRBD1 or TRBD2 (5 bases each). The CDR3 has 15 residues. Looked up from germline, CDR1 is MNHNS and CDR2 is SASEGT. V was cut by 4 bases and J by 1 base, with 11 bases left in between. For the CDR3, the DNA is TGTGCCAGCAGTGTGGGGACGGTGTCCTACAATGAGCAGTTCTTC. This codes for CASSVGTVSYNEQFF.

The chain couples TRBV7-9 to TRBJ1-1, with D uncertain. Trimming shortened V by 2 bases and J by 5 bases, and 6 bases separated the two germline ends. The CDR3 covers 12 residues. Germline V gives CDR1 SEHNR, CDR2 FQNEAQ (reference sequence). CDR3 residues: CASSLLTTEAFF. CDR3 sequence (DNA): TGTGCCAGCAGCTTATTGACGACTGAAGCTTTCTTT.

This clone was counted once. The chain couples TRBV10-3 to TRBJ2-2; either TRBD1 or TRBD2 may fit D (6 bases each). The CDR3 sequence is 15 residues long. Germline V gives CDR1 ENHRY, CDR2 SYGVKD. V shed 6 bases and J shed 1 base, with 12 bases lying between them. The CDR3 nucleotides are TGTGCCATCAGAGTGGGGGGCCGGAACACCGGGGAGCTGTTTTTT. This sequence encodes CAIRVGGRNTGELFF.

V usage is TRBV4-2 and J usage is TRBJ1-6, with 7 bases matching TRBD1. After removal of 6 bases from V and 0 bases from J, the junction contained 5 bases not matched to a gene. CDR1 is LGHNA and CDR2 is YNFKEQ in the germline V gene. CDR3 length equals 16 residues. The DNA for the CDR3 is TGTGCCAGCAGGGAGGGACAGAGCTCCTATAATTCACCCCTCCACTTT. The encoded protein is CASREGQSSYNSPLHF.

The V and J genes are TRBV4-2 and TRBJ1-1; a weak D match, TRBD1 (5 bases). V lost 1 base to trimming and J lost 0 bases, with 12 bases between them. This CDR3 has 16 residues. Germline assignment: CDR1 LGHNA and CDR2 YNFKEQ. This CDR3 is CASSQGGANVNTEAFF. The CDR3 bases are TGTGCCAGCAGCCAAGGGGGCGCCAACGTGAACACTGAAGCTTTCTTT.

This clone was picked up a small number of times. The CDR3 DNA reads as TGTGCCAGCAGCCGCCCTGGAGGGACTAGCCCCACCGGGGAGCTGTTTTTT. Residues: CASSRPGGTSPTGELFF. The J gene is TRBJ2-2, the V gene TRBV14; 9 nucleotides agree with TRBD2. The CDR3 totals 17 residues. Germline V gene sequence: CDR1 SGHDN, CDR2 FVKESK. The V segment lost 4 bases and the J segment 4 bases; nucleotides outside the gene matches: 10. Filled out from reference TRBV14 and TRBJ2-2, the complete variable domain reads EAGVTQFPSHSVIEKGQTVTLRCDPISGHDNLYWYRRVMGKEIKFLLHFVKESKQDESGMPNNRFLAERTGGTYSTLKVQPAELEDSGVYFCASSRPGGTSPTGELFFGEGSRLTVL.

CDR3 residues: CASSLWWGRSGSYNEQFF. CDR3 bases: TGTGCCAGCAGCTTATGGTGGGGGAGGTCGGGCTCCTACAATGAGCAGTTCTTC. The chain is built from TRBV7-8 and TRBJ2-1; D is perhaps TRBD2 (6 bases). V lost 2 bases, J lost 0 bases, and 17 bases lay in between. The CDR3 covers 18 residues. Germline CDR1 SGHVS, CDR2 FQNEAQ.

This clone was detected once. The rearrangement joins TRBV30 to TRBJ2-5; D ambiguous. This CDR3 has 12 amino acids. V dropped 5 bases and J dropped 2 bases, with 9 bases sitting between them. The germline gives CDR1 GTSNPN, CDR2 SVGIG (reference sequence). The CDR3 sequence: CAWAWGQETQYF. In nucleotides, the CDR3 is TGTGCCTGGGCCTGGGGTCAAGAGACCCAGTACTTC.

The chain joins TRBV7-2 to TRBJ1-4; 12 bases agree with TRBD1. CDR3 length equals 16 residues. The ends lost 5 bases at V and 2 bases at J; junction bases unmatched: 3. In germline, CDR1 is SGHTA, CDR2 FQGNSA. CDR3 sequence (DNA): TGTGCCAGCAGCGGGGGGACAGGGGGCACTAATGAAAAACTGTTTTTT. Encoded protein: CASSGGTGGTNEKLFF.

Only a few counts were recorded for this clone. The J gene is TRBJ1-2, the V gene TRBV29-1, with a tentative D call TRBD1 (5 bases). V lost 0 bases and J lost 8, with 13 bases in between. This CDR3 is 13 amino acids long. CDR1 SQVTM and CDR2 ANQGSEA come from the germline V gene. The CDR3 DNA follows: TGCAGCGTTGAAGAGCTAACTCGGGGGGGCTACACCTTC. Residues: CSVEELTRGGYTF. Together with reference TRBV29-1 and TRBJ1-2, the CDR3 gives the full variable domain: SAVISQKPSRDICQRGTSLTIQCQVDSQVTMMFWYRQQPGQSLTLIATANQGSEATYESGFVIDKFPISRPNLTFSTLTVSNMSPEDSSIYLCSVEELTRGGYTFGSGTRLTVV.

The genes are TRBV28 and TRBJ2-3, with TRBD2 identical over 12 bases. Looked up from germline, CDR1 is MDHEN and CDR2 is SYDVKM. Germline trimming cut 6 bases from V and 3 bases from J; bases unmatched to any gene: 13. CDR3 length: 18 residues. DNA of the CDR3: TGTGCCAGCAGCCAGCGGCCCAGACTAGCGGGGGAAACAGATACGCAGTATTTT. Translated, it gives CASSQRPRLAGETDTQYF.

This sequence joins TRBV2 and TRBJ2-4, with D possibly being TRBD1 (6 bases). This CDR3 comprises 16 residues. Trimming cost V 6 bases and J 0 bases, with 15 bases left between them. From germline, CDR1 is SNHLY and CDR2 FYNNEI. As DNA, the CDR3 is TGTGCCAGCAGCGTTGACAGGTTACTAGCCAAAAACATTCAGTACTTC. This gives the protein CASSVDRLLAKNIQYF.

The chain is built from TRBV27 and TRBJ2-6, with TRBD1 matching 7 bases. The CDR3 totals 17 residues. The V segment lost 5 bases and the J segment 0 bases; nucleotides outside the gene matches: 7. Germline CDR1 and CDR2: MNHEY and SMNVEV (reference sequence). The CDR3 region is CASSRGQPISGANVLTF. The CDR3, as DNA: TGTGCCAGCAGTAGGGGACAGCCGATCTCTGGGGCCAACGTCCTGACTTTC. The entire variable domain, with the rest obtained from reference TRBV27 and TRBJ2-6, is as follows: EAQVTQNPRYLITVTGKKLTVTCSQNMNHEYMSWYRQDPGLGLRQIYYSMNVEVTDKGDVPEGYKVSRKEKRNFPLILESPSPNQTSLYFCASSRGQPISGANVLTFGAGSRLTVL.

J is TRBJ2-5 and V is TRBV2; 9 bases are shared with TRBD1. This CDR3 contains 15 residues. V lost 5 bases and J lost 3; bases outside the gene matches: 7. CDR1 is SNHLY, CDR2 FYNNEI, per germline. This CDR3 is CASSNNRGLKETQYF. DNA of the CDR3: TGTGCCAGCAGTAATAACAGGGGGCTTAAAGAGACCCAGTACTTC.

The chain couples TRBV10-1 to TRBJ2-2; D is unclear. The CDR3 is 14 amino acids. Trimming stripped 5 bases from V and 0 bases from J, with 7 bases between. The germline V gene has CDR1 WNHNN and CDR2 SYGVQD (reference sequence). CDR3 DNA sequence: TGCGCCAGCAGTCCGGCACCGAACACCGGGGAGCTGTTTTTT. Amino acid sequence: CASSPAPNTGELFF.

The V gene is TRBV11-3, the J gene TRBJ1-1, with D uncertain. Trimming took off 0 bases at V and 2 bases at J, with 13 bases between the two ends. This CDR3 contains 16 residues. Germline V CDR1 and CDR2: SGHNT, YENEEA. The CDR3 region is CASSLEFGRRNTEAFF. CDR3 nucleotides: TGTGCCAGCAGCTTAGAGTTTGGCAGGCGAAACACTGAAGCTTTCTTT.

The V gene is TRBV6-1, the J gene TRBJ1-5; 9 nucleotides align to TRBD1. The CDR3 runs to 14 residues. Trimming removed 6 bases from V and 4 bases from J; junction bases left unmatched: 4. CDR1 and CDR2 from the germline V gene are MNHNS and SASEGT. This chain's CDR3 is CASSDRGSNQPQHF. The DNA of the CDR3 is TGTGCCAGCAGCGACAGGGGGTCGAATCAGCCCCAGCATTTT.

The chain combines TRBV4-1 with TRBJ1-2; 8 bases map to TRBD1. The ends lost 0 bases at V and 5 bases at J; junction bases unmatched: 5. CDR1 and CDR2 (germline): MGHRA, YSYEKL. The CDR3 spans 15 residues. CDR3: CASSQDRTGQYGYTF. CDR3 bases: TGCGCCAGCAGCCAAGATAGGACAGGGCAATATGGCTACACCTTC.

The V and J genes are TRBV5-4 and TRBJ1-2; D uncertain. The germline gives CDR1 SGHNT, CDR2 YYREEE (reference sequence). There are 18 residues in the CDR3. The V and J ends lost 3 bases and 6 bases respectively, with 27 bases between them. This CDR3 reads CASSSDARAPFLGDGYTF. DNA for the CDR3: TGTGCCAGCAGCTCGGATGCAAGGGCACCTTTCTTGGGTGATGGCTACACCTTC. The whole variable domain, remainder taken from reference TRBV5-4 and TRBJ1-2, is ETGVTQSPTHLIKTRGQQVTLRCSSQSGHNTVSWYQQALGQGPQFIFQYYREEENGRGNFPPRFSGLQFPNYSSELNVNALELDDSALYLCASSSDARAPFLGDGYTFGSGTRLTVV.

CDR3 residues: CASSDSERGGYNEQFF. The DNA of the CDR3 is TGTGCCAGCAGTGACTCTGAGCGGGGGGGCTACAATGAGCAGTTCTTC. This chain uses TRBV6-4 with TRBJ2-1; TRBD2 matches at 10 bases. Per germline, CDR1 MRHNA and CDR2 SNTAGT. The ends lost 0 bases at V and 3 bases at J; junction bases unmatched: 2. The CDR3 has 16 residues.

The gene calls are TRBV4-3 and TRBJ1-1, with D hard to call. V was clipped by 5 bases and J by 0 bases, with 13 bases between them. The CDR3 covers 15 residues. Germline CDR1 reads LGHNA; CDR2 reads YSLEER. CDR3 coding DNA: TGCGCCAGCAGCGTTCGACACGGCATGAACACTGAAGCTTTCTTT. Protein: CASSVRHGMNTEAFF.

This chain links TRBV19 with TRBJ2-5, with D tentatively TRBD1 or TRBD2 (5 bases each). The V end lost 4 bases, the J end lost 2 bases, and 11 bases lay between the germline ends. The germline CDR1 and CDR2 sequences are LNHDA and SQIVND (reference sequence). The CDR3 contains 14 residues. CDR3 nucleotide sequence: TGTGCCAGTAGTACGGGACCGTTACAAGAGACCCAGTACTTC. Amino acids: CASSTGPLQETQYF.

This chain joins TRBV30 and TRBJ2-1; a possible D gene is TRBD1 (6 bases). The V end was cut by 2 bases, the J end by 12 bases, with 14 bases between. This CDR3 spans 12 amino acids. Germline values: CDR1 GTSNPN, CDR2 SVGIG (reference sequence). This CDR3 reads CAWSPSRGGQFF. CDR3 nucleotides: TGTGCCTGGAGTCCCTCCAGGGGTGGGCAGTTCTTC.

This clone was counted once. The J gene is TRBJ1-2, the V gene TRBV5-8; the D gene is possibly TRBD1 (6 bases). Germline loops: CDR1 SGHTS, CDR2 YDEGEE. V was pared by 1 base and J by 3 bases, with 10 bases between. This CDR3 contains 14 residues. CDR3 sequence: CASSLTGWDYGYTF. The CDR3 nucleotides are TGTGCCAGCAGCTTGACAGGGTGGGACTATGGCTACACCTTC.

The gene calls are TRBV19 and TRBJ2-5; D might be TRBD1 or TRBD2, each matching 5 bases. The CDR3 loop spans 13 amino acids. V was pared by 9 bases and J by 0 bases, with 11 bases between. Germline assignment: CDR1 LNHDA and CDR2 SQIVND (reference sequence). CDR3 loop: CASRDRNQETQYF. In DNA, the CDR3 is TGTGCCAGCCGGGACCGAAACCAAGAGACCCAGTACTTC.

The gene calls are TRBV30 and TRBJ1-5; D uncertain. V was clipped by 0 bases and J by 6 bases, with 15 bases between them. This CDR3 is built from 15 residues. Germline V CDR1 and CDR2: GTSNPN, SVGIG (reference sequence). CDR3 amino acids: CAWSVPGRSAQPQHF. The CDR3 DNA reads as TGTGCCTGGAGTGTACCCGGCAGGTCGGCTCAGCCCCAGCATTTT.

The chain uses TRBV7-2 and TRBJ2-4; 7 bases map to TRBD1. The CDR3 loop spans 15 amino acids. Trimming cost V 5 bases and J 9 bases; bases outside gene matches: 13. Germline-derived CDR1 and CDR2 are SGHTA and FQGNSA. The CDR3 nucleotides are TGTGCCAGCAGCCCAATATCAGGGGGTATAGGCATTCAGTACTTC. Its translation: CASSPISGGIGIQYF. The full variable domain, completed using reference TRBV7-2 and TRBJ2-4, is GAGVSQSPSNKVTEKGKDVELRCDPISGHTALYWYRQSLGQGLEFLIYFQGNSAPDKSGLPSDRFSAERTGGSVSTLTIQRTQQEDSAVYLCASSPISGGIGIQYFGAGTRLSVL.

The chain joins TRBV4-2 to TRBJ2-7; TRBD1 is a possible D gene (5 bases). In germline, CDR1 is LGHNA, CDR2 YNFKEQ. V was clipped by 3 bases and J by 1 base, with 16 bases between them. This CDR3 contains 16 residues. In DNA, the CDR3 is TGTGCCAGCAGCCATTCCCCCCCAGGGATTTCCTACGAGCAGTACTTC. This gives the protein CASSHSPPGISYEQYF.